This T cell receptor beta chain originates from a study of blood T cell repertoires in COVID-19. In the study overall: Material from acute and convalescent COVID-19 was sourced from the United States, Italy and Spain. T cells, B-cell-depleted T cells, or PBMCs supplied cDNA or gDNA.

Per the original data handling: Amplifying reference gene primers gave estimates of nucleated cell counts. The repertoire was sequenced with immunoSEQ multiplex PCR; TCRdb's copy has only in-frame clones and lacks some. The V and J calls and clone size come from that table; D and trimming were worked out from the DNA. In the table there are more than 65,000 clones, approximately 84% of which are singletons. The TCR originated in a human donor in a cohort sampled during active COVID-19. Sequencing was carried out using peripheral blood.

CDR3 DNA: TGCGCCAGCAGCACACAGGGTTCAACTAATGAAAAACTGTTTTTT. It codes for CASSTQGSTNEKLFF. V and J are TRBV5-1 and TRBJ1-4; TRBD1 is a possible D gene (6 bases). There are 15 residues in the CDR3. Germline loops: CDR1 SGHRS, CDR2 YFSETQ. With 4 bases removed from V and 0 bases from J, the gap between germline ends came to 10 bases. The variable domain in full, with the rest retrieved from reference TRBV5-1 and TRBJ1-4, is KAGVTQTPRYLIKTRGQQVTLSCSPISGHRSVSWYQQTPGQGLQFLFEYFSETQRNKGNFPGRFSGRQFSNSRSEMNVSTLELGDSALYLCASSTQGSTNEKLFFGSGTQLSVL.